Here is one T cell receptor beta chain with its context. This CDR3 contains 14 residues. V lost 1 base to trimming and J lost 2 bases, with 9 bases between them. CDR1 is SGHKS, CDR2 YYEKEE, per germline (reference sequence). The sample originates from a study of control samples from healthy donors and cancer patients. Produced via immunoSEQ multiplex PCR; TCRdb's table is partial and in-frame only. The data show roughly 90,000 clones, over 85% seen once. This chain links TRBV5-5 with TRBJ2-5; D not certain. The sequenced sample was blood. The receptor was derived from a woman aged 30 to 39 in good health. The CDR3 nucleotides are TGTGCCAGCAGCTTGCTAGGCTCACAAGAGACCCAGTACTTC. Translated: CASSLLGSQETQYF.